This is a list of T cell receptor beta chains from one sample in a study of identical twins. TCRdb ran MiXCR on the 5' RACE reads and lists one entry per CDR3 protein. In the table there are hundreds of thousands of distinct CDR3 sequences, approximately 13% of which are singletons. This sample also appeared in a second study, on yellow fever vaccine responses in identical twins.

Sequenced: PBMCs. Every receptor here comes from a young woman in good health. CDR3s include the opening cysteine and the closing phenylalanine or tryptophan.

CASSSSRGSSYNEQFF | TRBJ2-1 | TRBV27
CASSYPPGQGLNIQYF | TRBJ2-4 | TRBV12-3/TRBV12-4
CSVGQDPLMNTEAFF | TRBJ1-1 | TRBV29-1
CSAEVGTDTQYF | TRBJ2-3 | TRBV29-1
CSVDLILAERTDTQYF | TRBJ2-3 | TRBV29-1
CSAHKAGGPGETQYF | TRBJ2-5 | TRBV20-1
CASSPGQGAWDEQYF | TRBJ2-7 | TRBV12-3/TRBV12-4
CASSSTGTSSGANVLTF | TRBJ2-6 | TRBV5-1
CASSRPRTGFEQETQYF | TRBJ2-5 | TRBV4-1
CASSLTRRSTDTQYF | TRBJ2-3 | TRBV12-3/TRBV12-4
CASSFASLDTQYF | TRBJ2-3 | TRBV12-3/TRBV12-4
CASSQDLREVPGPETQYF | TRBJ2-5 | TRBV3-1
CASSLQRGANNEQFF | TRBJ2-1 | TRBV28
CATSPSDRRSSYNEQFF | TRBJ2-1 | TRBV24-1
CASSSYPSGTSINEQFF | TRBJ2-1 | TRBV6-5
CAISESDEEQYF | TRBJ2-7 | TRBV10-3
CASSSSRGHTGELFF | TRBJ2-2 | TRBV12-3/TRBV12-4
CSARDSLAGGTDTQYF | TRBJ2-3 | TRBV20-1
CASKSSERLNIQYF | TRBJ2-4 | TRBV28
CSARAPWGEGEKLFF | TRBJ1-4 | TRBV20-1
CASSLEGSYNSPLHF | TRBJ1-6 | TRBV3-1
CASSPTPTGGTEAFF | TRBJ1-1 | TRBV12-3/TRBV12-4
CASSFGLVVEQYF | TRBJ2-7 | TRBV28
CASSLAGLAVSSYEQYF | TRBJ2-7 | TRBV12-3/TRBV12-4
CASSFPGATDTQYF | TRBJ2-3 | TRBV12-3/TRBV12-4
CASSARSEAFF | TRBJ1-1 | TRBV5-6
CASSSQGIGETQYF | TRBJ2-5 | TRBV3-1
CSARDQGTAYGYTF | TRBJ1-2 | TRBV20-1
CASSQDRAGWYGYTF | TRBJ1-2 | TRBV4-1
CASSQYRGGEQFF | TRBJ2-1 | TRBV14
CASSERGTAGYTF | TRBJ1-2 | TRBV6-1
CASSLGADEKLFF | TRBJ1-4 | TRBV12-3/TRBV12-4
CASSVGPSGRVSHNEQFF | TRBJ2-1 | TRBV9
CSVEGTSGGASYNEQFF | TRBJ2-1 | TRBV29-1
CATTYPPSKDTEAFF | TRBJ1-1 | TRBV24-1
CVSSVMDRGNEQFF | TRBJ2-1 | TRBV13
CASSYYLAGGDITQYF | TRBJ2-3 | TRBV6-5
CASSSGGTGADTQYF | TRBJ2-3 | TRBV2
CSVEDPMWTRTSGRPTPYNEQFF | TRBJ2-1 | TRBV29-1
CASRTSASSYNEQFF | TRBJ2-1 | TRBV2
CASSQSGTTYEQYF | TRBJ2-7 | TRBV12-3/TRBV12-4
CASSEERRMDRNQPQHF | TRBJ1-5 | TRBV10-2
CASSESSAESTDTQYF | TRBJ2-3 | TRBV25-1
CASSKRAVVDEQFF | TRBJ2-1 | TRBV13
CASRPTGGIGYTF | TRBJ1-2 | TRBV6-1
CAISDRQGVEAFF | TRBJ1-1 | TRBV10-3